These 8 T cell receptor beta chains were all obtained from the same sample, sequenced in a study of blood T cell repertoires in COVID-19. The protocol was immunoSEQ multiplex PCR, while the TCRdb copy is restricted to in-frame clones and leaves out a portion. The table has under 400,000 clones, 88% seen once. Specimen: peripheral blood. The receptors stem from a woman in her thirties with COVID-19, enrolled during active disease.

CDR3 DNA: TGCGCCAGCAGCCAAGTGACTAGCGGGGGTCAAGAGACCCAGTACTTC. Translating gives CASSQVTSGGQETQYF. This chain joins TRBV4-1 and TRBJ2-5; 12 bases are shared with TRBD2. V gave up 1 base and J gave up 2 bases; unmatched junction bases: 2. Germline values: CDR1 MGHRA, CDR2 YSYEKL. The CDR3 has 16 residues.

The rearrangement uses TRBV6-5 and TRBJ2-1; 8 bases fit TRBD2. V shed 6 bases and J 6 bases; nucleotides not matched to a gene: 10. In germline, CDR1 is MNHEY, CDR2 SVGAGI. This CDR3 is built from 15 residues. The CDR3 DNA reads as TGTGCCAGCAGATCCGGGACTAGGATTAGCAATGAGCAGTTCTTC. Its translation is CASRSGTRISNEQFF.

A few counts support this clone. This rearrangement joins TRBV6-6 to TRBJ2-1; D possibly corresponds to TRBD2 (5 bases). The CDR3 totals 16 residues. Trimming pared 6 bases from V and 0 bases from J, leaving 15 bases between. Germline V gives CDR1 MNHNY, CDR2 SVGAGI (reference sequence). The CDR3 DNA is TGTGCCAGCAGGGCTAATGAGCGGAGCTCCTACAATGAGCAGTTCTTC. This encodes CASRANERSSYNEQFF.

The chain links TRBV19 to TRBJ1-2, with 10 bases that match TRBD1. The junction had 4 bases not matched to a gene; V was cut back by 2 bases and J by 4 bases. The CDR3 runs 15 residues. Germline CDR1 LNHDA, CDR2 SQIVND (reference sequence). The CDR3 nucleotides are TGTGCCAGTAGTATACCGACAGGGGGCGGCTATGGCTACACCTTC. Residues: CASSIPTGGGYGYTF.

The chain joins TRBV7-2 to TRBJ2-5; TRBD2 matches at 9 bases. Germline loops: CDR1 SGHTA, CDR2 FQGNSA. V trimming: 6 bases; J trimming: 2 bases; junction bases outside the gene matches: 10. The CDR3 totals 16 residues. CDR3 protein: CASRTGLAGLQETQYF. CDR3 DNA sequence: TGTGCCAGCAGAACTGGGCTAGCGGGGTTGCAAGAGACCCAGTACTTC.

The chain recombines TRBV9 with TRBJ2-3; D may be TRBD1 (5 bases). Deletions cut 4 bases from V and 2 bases from J, with 8 bases between. Germline V CDR1 and CDR2: SGDLS, YYNGEE. CDR3 length equals 13 residues. The DNA of the CDR3 is TGTGCCAGCAGCAAACAGGACACAGATACGCAGTATTTT. This gives the protein CASSKQDTDTQYF.

V and J are TRBV6-2 or TRBV6-3 and TRBJ2-3; D gene uncertain. Germline V lookup: CDR1 MNHEY, CDR2 SVGEGT. This CDR3 spans 11 amino acids. Deletions cut 6 bases from V and 4 bases from J, with 5 bases between. The DNA of the CDR3 is TGTGCCAGCAGCCGAGCAGATACGCAGTATTTT. Its translation: CASSRADTQYF.

This chain's CDR3 is CASSQDLWGDYGYTF. The CDR3 DNA sequence: TGCGCCAGCAGCCAAGATTTATGGGGAGACTATGGCTACACCTTC. V is TRBV4-1 and J is TRBJ1-2, with D uncertain. The germline V gene encodes CDR1 MGHRA and CDR2 YSYEKL. The CDR3 loop spans 15 amino acids. Deletions cut 0 bases from V and 3 bases from J, with 11 bases between.